The 24 T cell receptor beta chains in this list originate from one sample, sequenced in a study of blood T cell repertoires in COVID-19 (dated by TCRdb to 2020 to 2022). Libraries were constructed by the immunoSEQ multiplex PCR assay. The source is immuneACCESS, and TCRdb retained only in-frame sequences with V and J called. Part of the clones is not carried over; for the studies checked, unresolved V genes explain less than half of this, and the remainder is unexplained. The sample contains some 250,000 clones, 65% to 85% of them found a single time. The ten largest account for approximately 7.9% of the sample. The sequencing input was peripheral blood. Every receptor here comes from a woman over 75 with acute or convalescent COVID-19.

This clone appeared once. The chain is built from TRBV6-5 and TRBJ2-1; 8 bases match TRBD1. Germline V lookup: CDR1 MNHEY, CDR2 SVGAGI. CDR3 length: 14 amino acids. V shed 5 bases and J 8 bases; nucleotides not matched to a gene: 8. In nucleotides, the CDR3 is TGTGCCAGCAGTAGAGGACAGGGTAGGGATGAGCAGTTCTTC. Residues: CASSRGQGRDEQFF.

The chain uses TRBV3-1 (or the pseudogene TRBV3-2) and TRBJ2-1; D is unresolved. The length of the CDR3 is 12 residues. The V end was cut by 4 bases, the J end by 4 bases, with 5 bases between. Germline CDR1 and CDR2: LGHDT and YNNKEL (reference sequence). The CDR3 loop reads CASSLLYNEQFF. CDR3 DNA: TGTGCCAGCAGCCTGCTATACAATGAGCAGTTCTTC.

The chain is built from TRBV7-8 and TRBJ2-5; possible D gene TRBD1, 5 bases. Per germline, CDR1 SGHVS and CDR2 FQNEAQ. Trimming took 11 bases from V and 5 from J, leaving 12 bases between them. The CDR3 sequence is 11 residues long. CDR3 coding DNA: TGTGCCGGGGCTGTTTTGGAGACCCAGTACTTC. Amino acid sequence: CAGAVLETQYF.

This chain links TRBV3-1 (or the pseudogene TRBV3-2) with TRBJ1-1, with D possibly matching TRBD1 (6 bases). CDR1 and CDR2 (germline): LGHDT, YNNKEL (reference sequence). V lost 2 bases and J 7 bases, leaving 11 bases between the germline ends. This CDR3 region has 13 residues. CDR3 region: CASSQKPGDEAFF. For the CDR3, the DNA is TGTGCCAGCAGCCAAAAACCAGGGGATGAAGCTTTCTTT.

CDR3: CASSSRADRGEGETQYF. As DNA, the CDR3 is TGTGCCAGTAGTTCGCGAGCAGACAGGGGTGAAGGAGAGACCCAGTACTTC. V is TRBV19 and J is TRBJ2-5; 8 bases map to TRBD1. Germline assignment: CDR1 LNHDA and CDR2 SQIVND (reference sequence). V trimming: 5 bases; J trimming: 4 bases; junction bases outside the gene matches: 15. There are 17 residues in the CDR3.

V and J are TRBV27 and TRBJ2-3; 9 bases agree with TRBD2. The V segment lost 3 bases and the J segment 0 bases; nucleotides outside the gene matches: 1. CDR3 length: 15 amino acids. The germline CDR1 and CDR2 sequences are MNHEY and SMNVEV (reference sequence). CDR3 coding DNA: TGTGCCAGCAGTTTCGGGACTAGCAGCACAGATACGCAGTATTTT. Residues: CASSFGTSSTDTQYF.

The chain recombines TRBV27 with TRBJ1-4, with D perhaps matching TRBD1 (5 bases). Looked up from germline, CDR1 is MNHEY and CDR2 is SMNVEV (reference sequence). Trimming shortened V by 4 bases and J by 5 bases, and 14 bases separated the two germline ends. CDR3 length equals 15 residues. CDR3: CASSSHTGFNEKLFF. CDR3 sequence (DNA): TGTGCCAGCAGTTCACATACAGGTTTCAATGAAAAACTGTTTTTT.

This chain uses TRBV9 with TRBJ2-5; maybe TRBD1 (7 bases). The CDR3 covers 16 residues. The germline V and J ends were trimmed by 0 bases and 4 bases, with 16 bases remaining between them. Germline CDR1 is SGDLS and CDR2 is YYNGEE. The chain's CDR3 is CASSVADRAGRETQYF. CDR3 nucleotides: TGTGCCAGCAGCGTAGCCGACAGGGCGGGACGAGAGACCCAGTACTTC. Drawing the rest from reference TRBV9 and TRBJ2-5, the complete variable domain is DSGVTQTPKHLITATGQRVTLRCSPRSGDLSVYWYQQSLDQGLQFLIQYYNGEERAKGNILERFSAQQFPDLHSELNLSSLELGDSALYFCASSVADRAGRETQYFGPGTRLLVL.

This clone was observed a single time. Other DNA sequences in this sample translate to the same CDR3. V gene TRBV12-3 or TRBV12-4 combines with J gene TRBJ1-2, with TRBD1 identical over 7 bases. Trimming cost V 5 bases and J 3 bases; bases outside gene matches: 3. The CDR3 consists of 13 residues. The CDR3 region has the DNA TGTGCCAGCAGTCCGGGACAGTACTATGGCTACACCTTC. It codes for CASSPGQYYGYTF.

The count of this clone is one. V and J are TRBV27 and TRBJ2-5; D call uncertain. V was shortened by 7 bases and J by 2 bases, with 5 bases between the two germline ends. Germline V CDR1 and CDR2: MNHEY, SMNVEV (reference sequence). The CDR3 has 11 amino acids. Here the CDR3 reads CASNPQETQYF. The CDR3 DNA reads as TGTGCCAGCAATCCTCAAGAGACCCAGTACTTC.

In regard to this clone: A junction boundary mismatches the germline segment, possibly from a read error. This chain connects TRBV10-3 to TRBJ1-2; D perhaps matches TRBD1 (6 bases). The CDR3 consists of 14 residues. Germline-derived CDR1 and CDR2 are ENHRY and SYGVKD. The DNA of the CDR3 is TGTGCCATCAGCGAGTCTGGGGGCGGTGGTGGCTACACCTTC. Amino acids: CAISESGGGGGYTF.

The CDR3 loop reads CAWSQGQGAGYGYTF. The CDR3 region has the DNA TGTGCCTGGAGTCAGGGCCAGGGCGCGGGATATGGCTACACCTTC. This chain uses TRBV30 with TRBJ1-2; D possibly corresponds to TRBD1 (5 bases). The CDR3 has 15 amino acids. V was shortened by 2 bases and J by 5 bases, with 18 bases between the two germline ends. Germline loops: CDR1 GTSNPN, CDR2 SVGIG (reference sequence).

This clone was found a few times. The genes are TRBV19 and TRBJ1-2; 9 bases are a match to TRBD1. V lost 4 bases, J lost 4 bases, and 4 bases stayed unmatched. The length of the CDR3 is 14 residues. Per the germline V gene, CDR1 is LNHDA and CDR2 is SQIVND (reference sequence). The CDR3 DNA reads as TGTGCCAGTAGTACCACAGGGGGCGCCTATGGCTACACCTTC. This encodes CASSTTGGAYGYTF. Together with reference TRBV19 and TRBJ1-2, the CDR3 gives the full variable domain: DGGITQSPKYLFRKEGQNVTLSCEQNLNHDAMYWYRQDPGQGLRLIYYSQIVNDFQKGDIAEGYSVSREKKESFPLTVTSAQKNPTAFYLCASSTTGGAYGYTFGSGTRLTVV.

The chain has TRBV2 and TRBJ1-5; D uncertain. With 7 bases removed from V and 5 bases from J, the gap between germline ends came to 12 bases. Germline V lookup: CDR1 SNHLY, CDR2 FYNNEI. This CDR3 comprises 13 residues. CDR3 region: CASMEQLHQPQHF. The CDR3 coding sequence is TGTGCCAGCATGGAACAGCTCCATCAGCCCCAGCATTTT.

J is TRBJ2-3 and V is TRBV28; TRBD1 matches 12 bases. The CDR3 has 15 amino acids. CDR1 is MDHEN, CDR2 SYDVKM, per germline. V was clipped by 8 bases and J by 0 bases; unmatched bases: 3. This chain's CDR3 is CASRDRGLSTDTQYF. The DNA of the CDR3 is TGTGCCAGCCGGGACAGGGGGCTCAGCACAGATACGCAGTATTTT.

This chain connects TRBV27 to TRBJ2-1, with D possibly TRBD1 on 5 matching bases. In germline, CDR1 is MNHEY, CDR2 SMNVEV (reference sequence). Trimming took off 7 bases at V and 0 bases at J, with 10 bases between the two ends. CDR3 length equals 14 residues. CDR3 nucleotide sequence: TGTGCCAGCACGACACAGGACTCCTACAATGAGCAGTTCTTC. Its protein product is CASTTQDSYNEQFF.

The chain combines TRBV29-1 with TRBJ2-7; 12 bases are shared with TRBD2. V dropped 5 bases and J dropped 0; count of bases not matched to a gene: 5. The CDR3 runs 15 residues. Germline V lookup: CDR1 SQVTM, CDR2 ANQGSEA. In DNA, the CDR3 is TGCAGCGTTTATGGACTAGCGGGATCCTCCTACGAGCAGTACTTC. Its translation is CSVYGLAGSSYEQYF.

The V and J genes are TRBV10-3 and TRBJ1-5; tentatively, D is TRBD1 (5 bases). Trimming removed 4 bases at V and 6 bases at J, with 10 bases between. This CDR3 region has 13 residues. Germline V gene sequence: CDR1 ENHRY, CDR2 SYGVKD. CDR3 sequence: CAISGQRGQPQHF. DNA of the CDR3: TGTGCCATCAGTGGACAGAGAGGTCAGCCCCAGCATTTT.

V is TRBV5-1 and J is TRBJ2-3; 7 bases map to TRBD2. CDR1 SGHRS and CDR2 YFSETQ come from the germline V gene. V shed 0 bases, J shed 7 bases, and the junction held 8 bases outside the gene matches. The CDR3 extends over 15 amino acids. The CDR3 sequence is CASSLASGAAYTQYF. For the CDR3, the DNA is TGCGCCAGCAGCTTGGCGAGCGGGGCCGCCTATACGCAGTATTTT.

J is TRBJ2-7 and V is TRBV19; 11 nucleotides agree with TRBD2. CDR1 is LNHDA and CDR2 is SQIVND in the germline V gene (reference sequence). Trimming at V came to 9 bases and at J to 2 bases, leaving 9 bases not matched to a gene. This CDR3 spans 15 amino acids. The CDR3 region has the DNA TGTGCCAGCGCAACGATAGCGGGAGGGCCCTACGAGCAGTACTTC. The encoded protein is CASATIAGGPYEQYF.

The J gene is TRBJ2-1, the V gene TRBV7-9; D not certain. Trimming took 1 base from V and 5 from J, leaving 9 bases between them. This CDR3 comprises 14 residues. Germline V gives CDR1 SEHNR, CDR2 FQNEAQ (reference sequence). The CDR3 DNA is TGTGCCAGCAGCTTAGATACAGTTAACAATGAGCAGTTCTTC. Its translation: CASSLDTVNNEQFF.

This rearrangement joins TRBV27 to TRBJ1-2; no reliable D call. Germline V CDR1 and CDR2: MNHEY, SMNVEV (reference sequence). CDR3 length: 15 residues. Trimming took 2 bases from V and 5 from J, leaving 15 bases between them. CDR3 in amino acids: CASSLSHSSSYGYTF. CDR3 nucleotide sequence: TGTGCCAGCAGTTTAAGTCACAGTTCGAGTTATGGCTACACCTTC.

The gene calls are TRBV2 and TRBJ1-2; D gene uncertain. CDR3 size: 15 residues. Trimming took off 1 base at V and 4 bases at J, with 13 bases between the two ends. Germline values: CDR1 SNHLY, CDR2 FYNNEI. The CDR3 loop is CASSEGRAPIYGYTF. The CDR3 bases are TGTGCCAGCAGTGAAGGGAGGGCCCCAATCTATGGCTACACCTTC.

V and J are TRBV7-9 and TRBJ1-3; D not resolved. The CDR3 totals 16 residues. With 0 bases removed from V and 0 bases from J, the gap between germline ends came to 9 bases. CDR1 and CDR2 from the germline V gene are SEHNR and FQNEAQ (reference sequence). In DNA form, the CDR3 reads TGTGCCAGCAGCTTAGCCGAGTCCTACTCTGGAAACACCATATATTTT. Translation: CASSLAESYSGNTIYF.